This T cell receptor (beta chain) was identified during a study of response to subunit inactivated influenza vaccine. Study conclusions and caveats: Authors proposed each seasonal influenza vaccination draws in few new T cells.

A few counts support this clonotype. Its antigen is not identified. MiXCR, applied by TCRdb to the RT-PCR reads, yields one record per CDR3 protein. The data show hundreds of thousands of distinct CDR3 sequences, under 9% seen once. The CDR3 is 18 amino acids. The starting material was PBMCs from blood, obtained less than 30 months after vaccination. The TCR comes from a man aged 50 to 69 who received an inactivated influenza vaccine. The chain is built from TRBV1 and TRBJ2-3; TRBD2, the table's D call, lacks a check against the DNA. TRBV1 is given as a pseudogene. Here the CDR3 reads CTSSQEDVAGEVTDTQYF. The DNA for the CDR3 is TGCACCAGCAGCCAAGAGGACGTAGCGGGAGAAGTCACAGATACGCAGTATTTT.